This TCR beta chain came from a study of blood T cell repertoires in COVID-19. Study details: Acute-phase and convalescent COVID-19 samples originated in the United States, Italy and Spain.

Trimming stripped 0 bases from V and 0 bases from J, with 8 bases between. The CDR3 totals 16 residues. The V gene's germline CDR1 is SGHAT and CDR2 FQNNGV. Source study methods: How many nucleated cells were present was estimated from reference gene primer amplification. Clones were sequenced by immunoSEQ multiplex PCR, and TCRdb holds only the in-frame ones, with some missing. V and J calls and clone size are as listed in that table; D and trimming were resolved from the DNA. The table includes over 200,000 clones, more than 80% detected once. Details on this clone: The sample contains more than one DNA sequence encoding this CDR3.

The V and J genes are TRBV11-2 and TRBJ1-4; tentatively, D is TRBD1 (5 bases). The TCR comes from a young man with COVID-19, enrolled during active disease. Sequencing used peripheral blood. In DNA, the CDR3 is TGTGCCAGCAGCTTAGATGGAGGGGCAACTAATGAAAAACTGTTTTTT. It is translated as CASSLDGGATNEKLFF. The complete variable domain, with remaining parts taken from reference TRBV11-2 and TRBJ1-4, reads EAGVAQSPRYKIIEKRQSVAFWCNPISGHATLYWYQQILGQGPKLLIQFQNNGVVDDSQLPKDRFSAERLKGVDSTLKIQPAKLEDSAVYLCASSLDGGATNEKLFFGSGTQLSVL.